The 32 T cell receptor beta chains below come from one sample, sequenced in a study of control samples from healthy donors and cancer patients. The assay was immunoSEQ multiplex PCR, and TCRdb's table has in-frame clones only and misses some. The table records around 95,000 clones, around four fifths of them present only once. The sample taken for sequencing was blood. The source of these receptors is a man aged 25 to 45 in good health.

This chain joins TRBV7-9 and TRBJ1-3, with TRBD1 matching over 7 bases. V gave up 6 bases and J gave up 4 bases; unmatched junction bases: 12. This CDR3 is built from 16 residues. Looked up from germline, CDR1 is SEHNR and CDR2 is FQNEAQ (reference sequence). The CDR3 DNA is TGTGCCAGCAGGCCTGGCCAGGGGGAATCGGGAAACACCATATATTTT. Amino acid sequence: CASRPGQGESGNTIYF.

The chain has TRBV27 and TRBJ2-7; TRBD2 might be the D (6 bases). Germline V gene data show CDR1 as MNHEY and CDR2 as SMNVEV (reference sequence). The CDR3 length is 14 residues. Trimming removed 5 bases from V and 2 bases from J, with 13 bases in between. CDR3 loop: CASSLRGKTYEQYF. The CDR3 coding sequence is TGTGCCAGCAGTCTACGGGGGAAAACCTACGAGCAGTACTTC.

The rearrangement uses TRBV18 and TRBJ1-6; no definite D call. Trimming left V 2 bases short and J 14 bases short, with 13 bases between. This CDR3 is built from 13 residues. Germline CDR1 KGHSH, CDR2 LQKENI. In DNA, the CDR3 is TGTGCCAGCTCACCAAATAAGGACGGGTCCCTCCACTTT. Its protein product is CASSPNKDGSLHF.

This clone has a handful of counts. The chain has TRBV19 and TRBJ2-4; D is tentatively TRBD1 or TRBD2 (6 bases each). CDR1 LNHDA and CDR2 SQIVND come from the germline V gene (reference sequence). CDR3 length: 13 amino acids. Trimming took 6 bases from V and 7 from J, leaving 13 bases between them. The CDR3 here is CASRHEGGNIQYF. The CDR3 region has the DNA TGTGCCAGTAGACACGAAGGGGGGAACATTCAGTACTTC.

The rearrangement joins TRBV14 to TRBJ1-2; tentatively, D is TRBD1 (6 bases). Between the trimmed V and J ends, which lost 1 base and 7 bases, there was a span of 10 bases. CDR3 length: 13 residues. The germline V gene encodes CDR1 SGHDN and CDR2 FVKESK. The CDR3 sequence is CASSQAIGGGYTF. DNA of the CDR3: TGTGCCAGCAGCCAAGCAATAGGGGGTGGCTACACCTTC. Based on the CDR3 plus reference TRBV14 and TRBJ1-2, the full variable domain is EAGVTQFPSHSVIEKGQTVTLRCDPISGHDNLYWYRRVMGKEIKFLLHFVKESKQDESGMPNNRFLAERTGGTYSTLKVQPAELEDSGVYFCASSQAIGGGYTFGSGTRLTVV.

This CDR3 reads CASSARGGRYNEQFF. The CDR3 nucleotides are TGTGCCAGCAGTGCCCGCGGGGGGAGGTACAATGAGCAGTTCTTC. The rearrangement uses TRBV2 and TRBJ2-1; 8 bases match TRBD2. J lost 4 bases, V lost 4 bases, and 6 bases had no gene match. This CDR3 has 15 residues. In germline, CDR1 is SNHLY, CDR2 FYNNEI.

The rearrangement joins TRBV6-1 to TRBJ1-5; D not resolved. Germline-derived CDR1 and CDR2 are MNHNS and SASEGT. Deletions cut 1 base from V and 0 bases from J, with 7 bases between. The length of the CDR3 is 15 residues. The CDR3 region is CASSEGSYSNQPQHF. The CDR3 nucleotides are TGTGCCAGCAGTGAAGGGAGTTATAGCAATCAGCCCCAGCATTTT.

This chain connects TRBV6-5 to TRBJ1-1, with D possibly matching TRBD1 (6 bases). Trimming pared 6 bases from V and 7 bases from J, leaving 15 bases between. Germline V lookup: CDR1 MNHEY, CDR2 SVGAGI. The CDR3 is 13 amino acids. The CDR3 reads CASSLQGPIEAFF. CDR3 in DNA: TGTGCCAGCAGCCTACAGGGACCGATTGAAGCTTTCTTT.

The chain combines TRBV5-1 with TRBJ1-4; D gene ambiguous. The CDR3 totals 15 residues. V gave up 0 bases and J gave up 4 bases, with 10 bases separating them. CDR1 SGHRS and CDR2 YFSETQ come from the germline V gene. The CDR3 region is CASSLGPRFNEKLFF. For the CDR3, the DNA is TGCGCCAGCAGCTTGGGTCCCAGGTTTAATGAAAAACTGTTTTTT.

The chain joins TRBV14 to TRBJ1-2; D remains unclear. The CDR3 totals 15 residues. CDR1 and CDR2 from the germline V gene are SGHDN and FVKESK. Trimming took 4 bases from V and 8 from J, leaving 20 bases between them. In nucleotides, the CDR3 is TGTGCCAGCAGCCTTGGACGGACCCCAACCGTAGGCTACACCTTC. Its protein is CASSLGRTPTVGYTF.

V is TRBV5-4 and J is TRBJ2-7; 8 bases fit TRBD1. Per the germline V gene, CDR1 is SGHNT and CDR2 is YYREEE (reference sequence). The CDR3 runs 14 residues. V shed 4 bases and J 2 bases; nucleotides not matched to a gene: 5. The CDR3 sequence: CASSPRQGTYEQYF. As DNA, the CDR3 is TGTGCCAGCAGCCCGCGACAGGGGACCTACGAGCAGTACTTC.

The chain has TRBV3-1 (or the pseudogene TRBV3-2) and TRBJ1-5; the match to TRBD1 covers 7 bases. This CDR3 comprises 10 residues. The germline gives CDR1 LGHDT, CDR2 YNNKEL (reference sequence). CDR3 amino acids: CPGQTQPQHF. DNA for the CDR3: TGTCCGGGACAGACTCAGCCCCAGCATTTT.

V and J are TRBV28 and TRBJ1-2; 7 bases line up with TRBD1. Germline CDR1 and CDR2: MDHEN and SYDVKM. This CDR3 has 15 residues. The J segment lost 8 bases and the V segment lost 6 bases, leaving 15 bases of the junction unmatched. CDR3 sequence: CASSTSDRDGGGYTF. CDR3 DNA: TGTGCCAGCAGCACCTCAGACAGGGATGGAGGGGGCTACACCTTC.

This clone was seen a few times. This chain joins TRBV2 and TRBJ2-7; 13 bases agree with TRBD2. There are 17 residues in the CDR3. V gave up 6 bases and J gave up 2 bases; unmatched junction bases: 10. Germline V gene data show CDR1 as SNHLY and CDR2 as FYNNEI. CDR3 sequence reads: CASRNAILAGGAYEQYF. CDR3 nucleotides: TGTGCCAGCAGGAACGCGATACTAGCGGGGGGGGCCTACGAGCAGTACTTC.

This chain connects TRBV18 to TRBJ1-4; D is uncertain. Trimming removed 5 bases from V and 3 bases from J, with 10 bases in between. Germline V gives CDR1 KGHSH, CDR2 LQKENI. The CDR3 contains 14 residues. This CDR3 reads CASSKDGPNEKLFF. CDR3 bases: TGTGCCAGCTCAAAGGACGGCCCTAATGAAAAACTGTTTTTT.

The chain is built from TRBV27 and TRBJ1-1; 12 bases are a match to TRBD1. The ends lost 11 bases at V and 5 bases at J; junction bases unmatched: 9. Looked up from germline, CDR1 is MNHEY and CDR2 is SMNVEV (reference sequence). The CDR3 is 14 amino acids. The CDR3 bases are TGTGCCGCGGGACAGGGGGCAATCGTAACTGAAGCTTTCTTT. This codes for CAAGQGAIVTEAFF.

The chain links TRBV15 to TRBJ1-6; D perhaps matches TRBD1 (6 bases). V was clipped by 5 bases and J by 10 bases, with 21 bases between them. The length of the CDR3 is 16 residues. Germline V CDR1 and CDR2: LNHNV, YYDKDF (reference sequence). CDR3 region: CATSPDVQGMGSPLHF. CDR3 nucleotides: TGTGCCACCAGCCCAGATGTCCAGGGGATGGGCTCACCCCTCCACTTT.

The rearrangement links TRBV19 to TRBJ1-2; no definite D call. V was trimmed by 6 bases and J by 4 bases, leaving 15 bases between them. Germline V gene data show CDR1 as LNHDA and CDR2 as SQIVND (reference sequence). CDR3 length equals 14 residues. The CDR3 is CASRVGKGIYGYTF. The DNA of the CDR3 is TGTGCCAGTAGGGTAGGAAAAGGGATCTATGGCTACACCTTC.

V usage is TRBV7-9 and J usage is TRBJ2-1, with 12 bases lining up with TRBD2. The CDR3 contains 17 residues. Germline-derived CDR1 and CDR2 are SEHNR and FQNEAQ (reference sequence). J was trimmed by 6 bases and V by 4 bases; bases with no gene match: 10. The chain's CDR3 is CASSSLSLAGGPNEQFF. Here the CDR3 DNA reads TGTGCCAGCAGCTCCCTTTCACTAGCGGGGGGTCCCAATGAGCAGTTCTTC.

The chain couples TRBV5-5 to TRBJ1-1, with D hard to call. The length of the CDR3 is 15 residues. The germline CDR1 and CDR2 sequences are SGHKS and YYEKEE (reference sequence). Trimming took off 0 bases at V and 3 bases at J, with 12 bases between the two ends. The CDR3 loop reads CASSLAFSQYTEAFF. The CDR3 nucleotides read TGTGCCAGCAGCTTGGCGTTTTCCCAGTACACTGAAGCTTTCTTT.

Note on this clone: The junction departs from germline at one end; a sequencing error may be responsible. The V and J genes are TRBV2 and TRBJ1-4; D is perhaps TRBD1 (5 bases). Germline CDR1 is SNHLY and CDR2 is FYNNEI. The CDR3 runs 11 residues. This CDR3 reads CASSEGVGVTF. The CDR3 DNA reads as TGTGCCAGCAGTGAGGGAGTAGGGGTTACCTTT.

J is TRBJ1-5 and V is TRBV24-1; a possible D gene is TRBD1 (5 bases). V dropped 6 bases and J dropped 0 bases, with 14 bases sitting between them. The CDR3 covers 16 residues. CDR1 and CDR2 from the germline V gene are KGHDR and SFDVKD. The CDR3, as DNA: TGTGCCACCAGTCCAGGACAATGGGCTAGCAATCAGCCCCAGCATTTT. Translating it yields CATSPGQWASNQPQHF.

J is TRBJ1-4 and V is TRBV24-1; D gene uncertain. Germline V CDR1 and CDR2: KGHDR, SFDVKD. The CDR3 runs 14 residues. Trimming stripped 1 base from V and 7 bases from J, with 9 bases between. The CDR3 here is CATSDFKMGEKLFF. As DNA, the CDR3 is TGTGCCACCAGTGATTTTAAGATGGGTGAAAAACTGTTTTTT.

The gene calls are TRBV9 and TRBJ2-1; possible D gene TRBD1, 5 bases. Germline CDR1 and CDR2: SGDLS and YYNGEE. Trimming left V 5 bases short and J 0 bases short, with 12 bases between. This CDR3 region has 15 residues. The CDR3 sequence is CASSSDSLSYNEQFF. CDR3 bases: TGTGCCAGCAGTTCCGACAGCCTCTCCTACAATGAGCAGTTCTTC.

The gene calls are TRBV18 and TRBJ1-4; the match to TRBD1 covers 7 bases. This CDR3 region has 14 residues. The V gene's germline CDR1 is KGHSH and CDR2 LQKENI. Trimming took 3 bases from V and 3 from J; bases not matched to a gene: 1. CDR3 amino acids: CASSPTGANEKLFF. CDR3 nucleotide sequence: TGTGCCAGCTCACCTACAGGGGCTAATGAAAAACTGTTTTTT.

In its sample, this clone was seen a few times. This CDR3 reads CASSEDAGSYDEQYF. As DNA, the CDR3 is TGTGCCAGCAGTGAAGACGCGGGCTCTTACGACGAGCAGTACTTC. V is TRBV6-1 and J is TRBJ2-7, with D perhaps matching TRBD2 (5 bases). CDR3 length: 15 amino acids. CDR1 and CDR2 (germline): MNHNS, SASEGT. The V end was cut by 1 base, the J end by 5 bases, with 15 bases between.

The chain combines TRBV29-1 with TRBJ2-5, with a tentative D call TRBD2 (6 bases). The germline CDR1 and CDR2 sequences are SQVTM and ANQGSEA. This CDR3 is 11 amino acids long. The ends were cut back, 5 bases at V and 4 bases at J, with 8 bases in the middle. The CDR3 spells CSVWGVETQYF. Here the CDR3 DNA reads TGCAGCGTTTGGGGGGTAGAGACCCAGTACTTC.

The V call is TRBV28, the J call TRBJ2-3, with a weak D call TRBD2 (5 bases). Per germline, CDR1 MDHEN and CDR2 SYDVKM. The CDR3 has 14 residues. V lost 4 bases and J lost 4, with 12 bases in between. The CDR3 here is CASSSPDFSDTQYF. The CDR3 DNA sequence: TGTGCCAGCAGTTCCCCGGACTTTTCAGATACGCAGTATTTT.

The chain employs TRBV5-1 and TRBJ1-1, with a weak D call TRBD1 (5 bases). The germline V gene encodes CDR1 SGHRS and CDR2 YFSETQ. The ends were cut back, 2 bases at V and 2 bases at J, with 7 bases in the middle. The CDR3 extends over 13 amino acids. The CDR3 protein is CASSFQGNTEAFF. CDR3 in DNA: TGCGCCAGCAGCTTCCAGGGCAACACTGAAGCTTTCTTT. The entire variable domain, with the rest obtained from reference TRBV5-1 and TRBJ1-1, is as follows: KAGVTQTPRYLIKTRGQQVTLSCSPISGHRSVSWYQQTPGQGLQFLFEYFSETQRNKGNFPGRFSGRQFSNSRSEMNVSTLELGDSALYLCASSFQGNTEAFFGQGTRLTVV.

This chain connects TRBV3-1 (or the pseudogene TRBV3-2) to TRBJ1-1; a possible D gene is TRBD1 (6 bases). This CDR3 comprises 14 residues. Trimming removed 1 base at V and 4 bases at J, with 10 bases between. Germline V gene lookup returns CDR1 LGHDT and CDR2 YNNKEL (reference sequence). CDR3 loop: CASSQARGATEAFF. The CDR3 DNA sequence: TGTGCCAGCAGCCAAGCACGGGGGGCCACTGAAGCTTTCTTT.

V usage is TRBV6-1 and J usage is TRBJ1-1, with D unclear. V dropped 5 bases and J dropped 8 bases, with 9 bases sitting between them. CDR3 size: 11 residues. Looked up from germline, CDR1 is MNHNS and CDR2 is SASEGT. DNA of the CDR3: TGTGCCAGCAGTAATCGGGCCGAAGCTTTCTTT. Amino acids: CASSNRAEAFF.

The chain has TRBV11-1 and TRBJ1-1; D gene unclear. The CDR3 spans 13 residues. The germline V and J ends were trimmed by 5 bases and 11 bases, with 18 bases remaining between them. Germline V gene sequence: CDR1 SGHAT, CDR2 FQDESV (reference sequence). The CDR3 DNA sequence: TGTGCCAGCAGCCCAGGATCGATAGGAGGGGCTTTCTTT. Translated, it gives CASSPGSIGGAFF.